The 8 T cell receptor beta chains in this list originate from one sample, sequenced in a study of TIL therapy for anti-PD-1-resistant metastatic lung cancer. The time point denotes: pre-treatment sample, taken before nivolumab and TIL therapy. The immunoSEQ assay was v3. TCRdb's copy holds only in-frame clones and misses some; the assay was immunoSEQ multiplex PCR. This table holds about 60,000 clones, around 68% found once. The sample in question was blood, obtained at baseline. These receptors originate from a person between 30 and 80 years old with non-small cell lung cancer.

The rearrangement joins TRBV7-3 to TRBJ2-5, with TRBD1 identical over 8 bases. The V segment lost 5 bases and the J segment 5 bases; nucleotides outside the gene matches: 13. The CDR3 is 16 amino acids. The germline gives CDR1 SGHTA, CDR2 FQGTGA. DNA for the CDR3: TGTGCCAGCAGCGAACAACTAGGGACAGGAAGGGAGACCCAGTACTTC. This translates into CASSEQLGTGRETQYF.

J is TRBJ1-1 and V is TRBV19; D possibly corresponds to TRBD1 (6 bases). V lost 7 bases and J 1 base, leaving 10 bases between the germline ends. Germline CDR1 LNHDA, CDR2 SQIVND (reference sequence). There are 13 residues in the CDR3. The CDR3: CASIPDRNTEAFF. In DNA form, the CDR3 reads TGTGCCAGTATACCGGACAGGAACACTGAAGCTTTCTTT. Using reference TRBV19 and TRBJ1-1 for the parts outside the CDR3, the full variable domain is DGGITQSPKYLFRKEGQNVTLSCEQNLNHDAMYWYRQDPGQGLRLIYYSQIVNDFQKGDIAEGYSVSREKKESFPLTVTSAQKNPTAFYLCASIPDRNTEAFFGQGTRLTVV.

This chain connects TRBV5-5 to TRBJ2-2, with unresolved D. In germline, CDR1 is SGHKS, CDR2 YYEKEE (reference sequence). V was clipped by 5 bases and J by 0 bases, with 8 bases between them. The CDR3 sequence is 14 residues long. CDR3 bases: TGTGCCAGCAGTAAGGTCTCGAACACCGGGGAGCTGTTTTTT. As protein: CASSKVSNTGELFF.

The rearrangement uses TRBV23-1 and TRBJ2-7; D is unclear. TRBV23-1 is identified as an open reading frame with a role that is uncertain. Trimming pared 0 bases from V and 3 bases from J, leaving 9 bases between. This CDR3 contains 14 residues. CDR3 DNA sequence: TGCGCCAGCAGTCAATCCGGCAGACTCTACGAGCAGTACTTC. Encoded protein: CASSQSGRLYEQYF.

The table lists this clone with a count of one. The chain employs TRBV18 and TRBJ2-7; TRBD2 might be the D (6 bases). Germline assignment: CDR1 KGHSH and CDR2 LQKENI. V was cut by 6 bases and J by 4 bases, with 13 bases left in between. The CDR3 loop spans 13 amino acids. The CDR3 nucleotides are TGTGCCAGCTCGGAGGGACCCGAATACGAGCAGTACTTC. As protein: CASSEGPEYEQYF.

This clone was detected a few times. This chain uses TRBV6-1 with TRBJ2-5, with 7 bases aligning to TRBD1. Germline CDR1 is MNHNS and CDR2 is SASEGT. This CDR3 has 16 amino acids. V shed 3 bases and J 2 bases; nucleotides not matched to a gene: 9. The CDR3 coding sequence is TGTGCCAGCAGTGAGTTTTGGGCAGGGGGTCAAGAGACCCAGTACTTC. Residues: CASSEFWAGGQETQYF.

V usage is TRBV4-1 and J usage is TRBJ2-7, with D uncertain. Trimming shortened V by 1 base and J by 1 base, and 8 bases separated the two germline ends. This CDR3 has 14 amino acids. The germline V gene has CDR1 MGHRA and CDR2 YSYEKL. As DNA, the CDR3 is TGCGCCAGCAGCCAAGTTTCTCGATCCTACGAGCAGTACTTC. Protein sequence: CASSQVSRSYEQYF.

This chain links TRBV13 with TRBJ2-1; the D is unclear. Germline values: CDR1 PRHDT, CDR2 FYEKMQ (reference sequence). This CDR3 has 15 residues. V was pared by 2 bases and J by 4 bases, with 12 bases between. The CDR3 DNA is TGTGCCAGCAGCTTAAGACGGACGTCATACAATGAGCAGTTCTTC. Translated: CASSLRRTSYNEQFF.